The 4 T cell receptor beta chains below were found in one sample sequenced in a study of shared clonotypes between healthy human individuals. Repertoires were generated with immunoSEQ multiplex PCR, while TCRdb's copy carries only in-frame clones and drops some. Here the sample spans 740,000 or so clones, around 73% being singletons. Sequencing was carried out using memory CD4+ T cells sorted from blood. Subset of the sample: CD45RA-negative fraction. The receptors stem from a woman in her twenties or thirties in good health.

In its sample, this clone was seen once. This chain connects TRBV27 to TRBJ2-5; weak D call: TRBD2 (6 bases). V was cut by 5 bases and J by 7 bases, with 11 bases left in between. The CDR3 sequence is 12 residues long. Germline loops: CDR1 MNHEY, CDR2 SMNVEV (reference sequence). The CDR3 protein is CASSGGAGTQYF. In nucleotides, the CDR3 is TGTGCCAGCAGTGGCGGGGCGGGGACCCAGTACTTC.

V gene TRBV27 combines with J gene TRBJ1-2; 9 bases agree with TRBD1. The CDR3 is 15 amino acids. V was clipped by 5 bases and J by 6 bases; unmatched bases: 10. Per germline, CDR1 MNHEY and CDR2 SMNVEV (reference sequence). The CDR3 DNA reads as TGTGCCAGCAGTGACTCGGGACAGGGAGTGGATGGCTACACCTTC. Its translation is CASSDSGQGVDGYTF.

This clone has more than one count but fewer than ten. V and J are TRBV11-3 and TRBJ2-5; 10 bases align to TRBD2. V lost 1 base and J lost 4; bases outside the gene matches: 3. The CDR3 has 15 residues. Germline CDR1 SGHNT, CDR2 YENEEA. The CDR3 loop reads CASSLGLAGAETQYF. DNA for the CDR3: TGTGCCAGCAGCTTAGGTCTAGCGGGAGCAGAGACCCAGTACTTC.

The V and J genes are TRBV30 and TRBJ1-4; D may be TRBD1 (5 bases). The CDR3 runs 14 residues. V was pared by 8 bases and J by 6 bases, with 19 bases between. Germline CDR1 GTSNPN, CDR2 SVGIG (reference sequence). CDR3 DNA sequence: TGTGCCCTGGAGAACAATAGGGGCCATGAAAAACTGTTTTTT. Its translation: CALENNRGHEKLFF.